This TCR beta chain was captured in a study of T-cell reconstitution after alpha-beta-depleted transplantation in children. This clonotype came up many times. For TCRbeta, the library was prepared with unique molecular identifiers. Each CDR3 protein is one row after TCRdb ran MiXCR on the PCR reads. This table has almost 250,000 distinct CDR3 sequences, about 25% appearing once. The CDR3 is made up of 12 amino acids. V was shortened by 6 bases and J by 5 bases, with 10 bases between the two germline ends. The germline V gene encodes CDR1 SGHNT and CDR2 YENEEA. Here the sequenced sample was PBMCs, taken before TCRalphabeta/CD19-depleted stem cell transplant. The genes are TRBV11-3 and TRBJ2-5; D is perhaps TRBD1 (6 bases). This TCR derives from a girl aged 2-9 years with Fanconi anemia, due to receive a stem cell transplant. The CDR3 sequence is CASRHREETQYF. For the CDR3, the DNA is TGTGCCAGCAGACACAGGGAGGAGACCCAGTACTTC.